Listed below are T cell receptor beta chains from one sample, sequenced in a study of T cell repertoires in cytomegalovirus infection. TCRdb reprocessed the reads with MiXCR, giving one entry per CDR3 protein. The sample records about 110,000 distinct CDR3 sequences, roughly 31% being singletons. These receptors lack a known antigen. The specimen was CD8+ T cells from cultured PBMCs, collected from culture after CMV antigen stimulation. These receptors were obtained from a human donor in good health (CMV status not recorded). Some clones in this sample may be carry-over from other donors' samples. The CDR3 runs from the conserved cysteine through the conserved F or W. Each record gives: V gene, J gene, D gene, clone size, CDR3 DNA, CDR3 protein. The D gene is left open where the match is weak. Expanded clones get a size class; other rows say once, few or many, or leave the size out.

TRBV12-3/TRBV12-4,TRBJ1-1,NA,NA,TGTGCCAGCAGTTTAGCGCGGCAGGGCCGGTACCAGGCTGAAGCTTTCTTT,CASSLARQGRYQAEAFF
TRBV6-5,TRBJ1-1,NA,NA,TGTGCCAGCAGTTACTCCTTCCCACGGGACAATGAAGCTTTCTTT,CASSYSFPRDNEAFF
TRBV4-1,TRBJ2-7,TRBD1,few,TGCGCCAGCAGCCAAGAAACAGGGGGGTACGAGCAGTACTTC,CASSQETGGYEQYF
TRBV7-2,TRBJ1-6,NA,NA,TGTGCCAGCAGCTTAGGTTCAGGGTACGGGCTGTGGTCACCCCTCCACTTT,CASSLGSGYGLWSPLHF
TRBV5-6,TRBJ1-1,NA,NA,TGTGCCAGCAGGGGACACCCGAACACTGAAGCTTTCTTT,CASRGHPNTEAFF
TRBV7-8,TRBJ1-5,NA,many,TGTGCCAGCAGCTTAGGTTCTGGGGATCAGCCCCAGCATTTT,CASSLGSGDQPQHF
TRBV20-1,TRBJ1-1,NA,NA,TGCAGTGTTCTTCGGGGGTGGGGGGCTACCCTGTTGAACACTGAAGCTTTCTTT,CSVLRGWGATLLNTEAFF
TRBV6-1,TRBJ1-4,NA,NA,TGTGCCAGCAGCGCCTTCTCCGGAACGAATGAAAAACTGTTTTTT,CASSAFSGTNEKLFF
TRBV2,TRBJ2-7,NA,NA,TGTGCCAGCAGTGAAGGTCGCGGAAGCTCCTACGAGCAGTACTTC,CASSEGRGSSYEQYF
TRBV7-9,TRBJ1-1,NA,few,TGTGCCAGCAGCTTAGTAACAGGGCGGGACACTGAAGCTTTCTTT,CASSLVTGRDTEAFF
TRBV7-6,TRBJ2-3,TRBD2,few,TGTGCCAGCAGCACCACTAGCGGGGGCGGCTACACAGATACGCAGTATTTT,CASSTTSGGGYTDTQYF
TRBV12-3/TRBV12-4,TRBJ2-5,TRBD2,NA,TGTGCCAGCCCCCAGGCCGGGACTAGCGGGTACCAGGGAGAGACCCAGTACTTC,CASPQAGTSGYQGETQYF
TRBV7-2,TRBJ2-7,TRBD1,many,TGTGCCAGCAGCTTGGGATTTCTGGACAGGGACACCTACGAGCAGTACTTC,CASSLGFLDRDTYEQYF
TRBV7-2,TRBJ1-2,NA,few,TGTGCCAGCAGCCCATATAATCGACAGGCGCTGGGCTACACCTTC,CASSPYNRQALGYTF
TRBV6-6,TRBJ2-3,TRBD2,NA,TGTGCCAGCAGTTACCCCCTAGCGGGGGGTACAGATACGCAGTATTTT,CASSYPLAGGTDTQYF
TRBV7-4,TRBJ2-7,NA,NA,TGTGCCAGCAGCTTATACGCACCTAAGGGGGGGATCGAGCAGTACTTC,CASSLYAPKGGIEQYF
TRBV6-1,TRBJ1-5,NA,NA,TGTGCCAGCCAAGGGGGTCCTTACTTTAATCAGCCCCAGCATTTT,CASQGGPYFNQPQHF
TRBV4-1,TRBJ1-5,NA,NA,TGCGCCAGCAGCCAACTATTTTTTGTGGAGGGTAATAGCAATCAGCCCCAGCATTTT,CASSQLFFVEGNSNQPQHF
TRBV6-6,TRBJ2-3,NA,NA,TGTGCCAGCAGTGCCGGGCCTTATGGGGCAGATACGCAGTATTTT,CASSAGPYGADTQYF
TRBV12-3/TRBV12-4,TRBJ1-2,NA,NA,TGTGCCAGCAATGGGGACGGAGCGGGGTATCTAAATGGCTACACCTTC,CASNGDGAGYLNGYTF
TRBV2,TRBJ1-5,TRBD1,NA,TGTGCCAGCAGTTTCGACAGGGGGTTGCGACAGCCCCAGCATTTT,CASSFDRGLRQPQHF
TRBV12-3/TRBV12-4,TRBJ1-5,TRBD1,few,TGTGCCAGCAGTCTCCCCGGGACAGGCGGGAATCAGCCCCAGCATTTT,CASSLPGTGGNQPQHF
TRBV6-1,TRBJ2-3,NA,NA,TGTGCCAGCAGTGAAGCTATTGGAGGCCGAATTTCAGATACGCAGTATTTT,CASSEAIGGRISDTQYF
TRBV19,TRBJ2-7,TRBD1,NA,TGTGCCACCCGGGACAGGGAGGGCAACTACGAGCAGTACTTC,CATRDREGNYEQYF
TRBV7-2,TRBJ2-7,TRBD2,many,TGTGCCAGCAGCACAACCACGACTAGCTCGACCCTCTACGAGCAGTACTTC,CASSTTTTSSTLYEQYF
TRBV7-2,TRBJ1-6,TRBD1,many,TGTGCCAGCAGCTTAGACGGCCAGGGGGCATGGTCACCCCTCCACTTT,CASSLDGQGAWSPLHF
TRBV6-6,TRBJ2-2,TRBD2,NA,TGTGCCAGCAGTTACTGGGGACTAGCGGTTAACACCGGGGAGCTGTTTTTT,CASSYWGLAVNTGELFF
TRBV4-1,TRBJ2-3,TRBD2,NA,TGCGCCAGCAGACAACCGAGCGGGGAGACAGATACGCAGTATTTT,CASRQPSGETDTQYF
TRBV6-1,TRBJ2-5,TRBD1,NA,TGTGCCAGCAGTGACCCCGGGACAGGTCGAGAGACCCAGTACTTC,CASSDPGTGRETQYF
TRBV6-6,TRBJ2-7,NA,few,TGTGCCAGCAGTTACTCGGCGCGCGAGCAGTACTTC,CASSYSAREQYF
TRBV10-3,TRBJ2-7,NA,many,TGTGCCATCAGTGACCCTGCGGCGACGCGCCGAAAACTCAGCTCCTACGAGCAGTACTTC,CAISDPAATRRKLSSYEQYF